This is a list of T cell receptor beta chains from one sample in a study of T cells in Graves' hyperthyroidism and ophthalmopathy. Each CDR3 protein gets one entry after TCRdb re-called the multiplex PCR reads with MiXCR. The table lists 350,000 to 400,000 distinct CDR3 sequences, under 15% of them singletons. Sequenced input: blood. The origin of the receptors is a woman in her twenties or thirties with Graves' hyperthyroidism. CDR3s include the opening cysteine and the closing phenylalanine or tryptophan. Fields, in order: clone size, J gene, D gene, V gene, CDR3 protein, CDR3 DNA. A D gene is named only where the DNA matches it firmly. Clone size is not always given. Where it is, it says once, few, many or a class for expanded clones.

size: .; J: TRBJ2-3; D: .; V: TRBV5-8; CDR3: CASSRGDRDTQYF; DNA: TGTGCCAGCAGCCGCGGGGACCGAGATACGCAGTATTTT
size: .; J: TRBJ1-5; D: .; V: TRBV19; CDR3: CASCEQSNQPQHF; DNA: TGTGCCAGTTGTGAGCAGAGCAATCAGCCCCAGCATTTT
size: .; J: TRBJ2-2; D: TRBD2; V: TRBV14; CDR3: CASSPGLAGVLGELFF; DNA: TGTGCCAGCAGCCCCGGACTAGCGGGAGTTTTGGGGGAGCTGTTTTTT
size: .; J: TRBJ2-7; D: TRBD2; V: TRBV19; CDR3: CASAVVAGGNNEQYF; DNA: TGTGCCAGTGCTGTGGTAGCGGGAGGGAACAACGAGCAGTACTTC
size: many; J: TRBJ1-4; D: .; V: TRBV3-1; CDR3: CASSPRGASTNEKLFF; DNA: TGTGCCAGCAGCCCCCGCGGGGCTTCAACTAATGAAAAACTGTTTTTT
size: many; J: TRBJ2-3; D: TRBD1; V: TRBV12-3/TRBV12-4; CDR3: CASSYNTGGTDTQYF; DNA: TGTGCCAGCAGTTACAACACAGGGGGCACAGATACGCAGTATTTT
size: many; J: TRBJ1-5; D: .; V: TRBV11-1; CDR3: CASSLGTNQPQHF; DNA: TGTGCCAGCAGCTTAGGGACCAATCAGCCCCAGCATTTT
size: .; J: TRBJ2-7; D: .; V: TRBV4-2; CDR3: CASSQDRSRGNEQYF; DNA: TGTGCCAGCAGCCAAGATCGGAGCAGGGGTAACGAGCAGTACTTC
size: few; J: TRBJ1-6; D: TRBD1; V: TRBV28; CDR3: CASSHRGSNSPLHF; DNA: TGTGCCAGCAGCCACAGGGGGTCGAATTCACCCCTCCACTTT
size: .; J: TRBJ2-2; D: TRBD2; V: TRBV4-1; CDR3: CASSPQNSGSIAGELFF; DNA: TGCGCCAGCAGCCCCCAAAATAGCGGGAGTATTGCCGGGGAGCTGTTTTTT
size: .; J: TRBJ2-5; D: .; V: TRBV7-9; CDR3: CASSLGVQEVETQYF; DNA: TGTGCCAGCAGCTTAGGCGTACAGGAGGTGGAGACCCAGTACTTC
size: many; J: TRBJ1-2; D: .; V: TRBV28; CDR3: CASSFPPGEANYGYTF; DNA: TGTGCCAGCAGTTTCCCACCGGGTGAAGCTAACTATGGCTACACCTTC